What follows are 15 T cell receptor beta chains derived from one specimen sequenced in a study of blood T cells in healthy people across ages. A J-beta primer mix and a sample-barcoded 5' primer were used in a second PCR of roughly 6 to 11 cycles. One entry per CDR3 protein results from TCRdb running MiXCR on the 5' RACE reads. The sample lists 1,300,000 or so distinct CDR3 sequences; 59% were seen once. Material: blood. The origin of the receptors is a man in his late teens or twenties in good health.

This clonotype was recorded a few times. The CDR3 spells CASSFQRRSTDTQYF. In nucleotides, the CDR3 is TGTGCCAGCAGCTTCCAGAGAAGGTCCACAGATACGCAGTATTTT. The chain joins TRBV11-2 to TRBJ2-3, with unresolved D. Looked up from germline, CDR1 is SGHAT and CDR2 is FQNNGV. The CDR3 has 15 residues. V gave up 3 bases and J gave up 2 bases, with 12 bases separating them. The whole variable domain, filled in from reference TRBV11-2 and TRBJ2-3, reads EAGVAQSPRYKIIEKRQSVAFWCNPISGHATLYWYQQILGQGPKLLIQFQNNGVVDDSQLPKDRFSAERLKGVDSTLKIQPAKLEDSAVYLCASSFQRRSTDTQYFGPGTRLTVL.

The chain carries TRBV20-1 and TRBJ2-2; 12 nucleotides match TRBD2. Losses at the gene ends were 2 bases for V and 3 bases for J; bases not matched to a gene: 4. The CDR3 has 16 residues. Germline values: CDR1 DFQATT, CDR2 SNEGSKA (reference sequence). The DNA of the CDR3 is TGCAGTGCTAGACTAGCGGGGGGGCGCGACACCGGGGAGCTGTTTTTT. It encodes CSARLAGGRDTGELFF.

The table lists this clonotype with a count of one. The chain links TRBV6-2 or TRBV6-3 to TRBJ2-7; maybe TRBD1 (6 bases). CDR3 length equals 14 residues. V was shortened by 5 bases and J by 1 base, with 12 bases between the two germline ends. Looked up from germline, CDR1 is MNHEY and CDR2 is SVGEGT. CDR3 loop: CASSTWDTSYEQYF. Here the CDR3 DNA reads TGTGCCAGCAGTACATGGGACACTTCCTACGAGCAGTACTTC.

The chain employs TRBV28 and TRBJ2-1, with 14 positions matching TRBD2. The CDR3 is 18 residues long. Trimming at V came to 6 bases and at J to 1 base, leaving 8 bases not matched to a gene. Per germline, CDR1 MDHEN and CDR2 SYDVKM. The CDR3 sequence is CASSPPGLAGGSYNEQFF. The CDR3 bases are TGTGCCAGCAGCCCCCCCGGACTAGCGGGGGGATCCTACAATGAGCAGTTCTTC.

The rearrangement uses TRBV6-6 and TRBJ1-2; no clear D gene. This CDR3 is built from 13 residues. Germline CDR1 MNHNY, CDR2 SVGAGI (reference sequence). Trimming stripped 7 bases from V and 1 base from J, with 10 bases between. The DNA of the CDR3 is TGTGCCAGCAACCAGCTGTTTAACTATGGCTACACCTTC. This codes for CASNQLFNYGYTF.

V gene TRBV27 combines with J gene TRBJ1-4, with D possibly being TRBD1 (6 bases). The length of the CDR3 is 17 residues. Germline CDR1 and CDR2: MNHEY and SMNVEV (reference sequence). V lost 3 bases, J lost 0 bases, and 14 bases lay in between. CDR3 region: CASSFKKDSATNEKLFF. The DNA for the CDR3 is TGTGCCAGCAGTTTCAAAAAGGACAGTGCAACTAATGAAAAACTGTTTTTT.

CDR3 nucleotide sequence: TGCAGCGTCGAGGCCGGGACAGGGATTGGGGGCTACACCTTC. Translated: CSVEAGTGIGGYTF. The gene calls are TRBV29-1 and TRBJ1-2; 9 bases are shared with TRBD1. V lost 6 bases, J lost 8 bases, and 13 bases stayed unmatched. The CDR3 has 14 amino acids. CDR1 is SQVTM and CDR2 is ANQGSEA in the germline V gene.

The rearrangement uses TRBV7-6 and TRBJ2-3; D not certain. V lost 3 bases to trimming and J lost 2 bases, with 9 bases between them. The CDR3 has 14 residues. The germline CDR1 and CDR2 sequences are SGHVS and FNYEAQ. DNA of the CDR3: TGTGCCAGCAGCTTTGATCGATACACAGATACGCAGTATTTT. Translating it yields CASSFDRYTDTQYF.

The CDR3 bases are TGTGCCATCAGTGAGTCAGTTGGACTAGCGGGGGACGAGCAGTACTTC. This codes for CAISESVGLAGDEQYF. The chain employs TRBV10-3 and TRBJ2-7, with 13 positions matching TRBD2. Germline assignment: CDR1 ENHRY and CDR2 SYGVKD. The CDR3 sequence is 16 residues long. Trimming cost V 0 bases and J 5 bases; bases outside gene matches: 4.

This clonotype came up a few times. The rearrangement uses TRBV6-6 and TRBJ2-3; D ambiguous. The V end was cut by 5 bases, the J end by 11 bases, with 11 bases between. The CDR3 loop spans 11 amino acids. CDR1 and CDR2 from the germline V gene are MNHNY and SVGAGI (reference sequence). The CDR3 loop is CASSNQVKQYF. In DNA form, the CDR3 reads TGTGCCAGCAGTAACCAGGTAAAGCAGTATTTT.

The J gene is TRBJ1-1, the V gene TRBV5-1; no reliable D call. This CDR3 spans 14 amino acids. V was clipped by 0 bases and J by 2 bases, with 8 bases between them. Germline CDR1 reads SGHRS; CDR2 reads YFSETQ. The CDR3 protein is CASSLGASNTEAFF. Here the CDR3 DNA reads TGCGCCAGCAGCTTGGGGGCCAGCAACACTGAAGCTTTCTTT.

The chain is built from TRBV6-1 and TRBJ2-7, with 8 bases fitting TRBD1. V lost 0 bases, J lost 12 bases, and 4 bases stayed unmatched. There are 12 residues in the CDR3. CDR1 and CDR2 (germline): MNHNS, SASEGT. CDR3 bases: TGTGCCAGCAGTGAAGCGCAGGGGGCTGGGTACTTC. Translated: CASSEAQGAGYF.

J is TRBJ2-1 and V is TRBV20-1; D is perhaps TRBD2 (6 bases). V was pared by 0 bases and J by 4 bases, with 13 bases between. In germline, CDR1 is DFQATT, CDR2 SNEGSKA (reference sequence). CDR3 length: 15 amino acids. In DNA, the CDR3 is TGCAGTGCTAGAGATCTAAGCGGGTTGTACAATGAGCAGTTCTTC. Translating gives CSARDLSGLYNEQFF.

V gene TRBV3-1 combines with J gene TRBJ2-5; D is tentatively TRBD1 or TRBD2 (5 bases each). The CDR3 has 15 amino acids. The germline V gene has CDR1 LGHDT and CDR2 YNNKEL (reference sequence). Trimming pared 0 bases from V and 5 bases from J, leaving 13 bases between. Written as DNA, the CDR3 is TGTGCCAGCAGCCAAGATAAGGGGACGTATGAGACCCAGTACTTC. It is translated as CASSQDKGTYETQYF.

This chain joins TRBV29-1 and TRBJ2-1; no clear D. The CDR3 is 13 residues long. With 7 bases removed from V and 0 bases from J, the gap between germline ends came to 10 bases. Germline values: CDR1 SQVTM, CDR2 ANQGSEA. CDR3 sequence (DNA): TGCAGCGCAGACTGGAGCTCCTACAATGAGCAGTTCTTC. It translates to CSADWSSYNEQFF.